This entry lists 22 T cell receptor beta chains sequenced from one sample in a study of OX40 agonist ivuxolimab in advanced cancers. Profiled with immunoSEQ multiplex PCR; TCRdb holds only in-frame clones, not every one. The table lists about 93,000 clones, 94% of them singletons. This sample comprised CD4+ or CD8+ T cells sorted from blood, obtained in a trial of the OX40 agonist ivuxolimab. Every receptor here comes from an adult with an advanced solid tumor such as melanoma, head and neck, liver or kidney cancer.

V usage is TRBV5-1 and J usage is TRBJ1-3; no clear D gene. The CDR3 contains 16 residues. Germline CDR1 and CDR2: SGHRS and YFSETQ. V was shortened by 3 bases and J by 0 bases, with 13 bases between the two germline ends. The CDR3 nucleotides read TGCGCCAGCAGCTCGGACGGACGGCCCTCTGGAAACACCATATATTTT. It is translated as CASSSDGRPSGNTIYF. Filled out from reference TRBV5-1 and TRBJ1-3, the complete variable domain reads KAGVTQTPRYLIKTRGQQVTLSCSPISGHRSVSWYQQTPGQGLQFLFEYFSETQRNKGNFPGRFSGRQFSNSRSEMNVSTLELGDSALYLCASSSDGRPSGNTIYFGEGSWLTVV.

The V and J genes are TRBV27 and TRBJ2-7; D possibly corresponds to TRBD2 (7 bases). Trimming shortened V by 3 bases and J by 5 bases, and 14 bases separated the two germline ends. CDR3 length: 14 amino acids. Germline V gives CDR1 MNHEY, CDR2 SMNVEV (reference sequence). CDR3 region: CASSFSRGGNEQYF. CDR3 bases: TGTGCCAGCAGTTTTTCCAGGGGAGGGAACGAGCAGTACTTC.

The chain joins TRBV6-5 to TRBJ2-1; D is unclear. Trimming took off 5 bases at V and 10 bases at J, with 15 bases between the two ends. The length of the CDR3 is 13 residues. CDR1 is MNHEY, CDR2 SVGAGI, per germline. Here the CDR3 DNA reads TGTGCCAGCAGTCGTTCAGGCGGCAACGAGCAGTTCTTC. This sequence encodes CASSRSGGNEQFF.

This clone was seen a single time. The chain combines TRBV14 with TRBJ1-2, with D uncertain. Trimming stripped 2 bases from V and 4 bases from J, with 11 bases between. The V gene's germline CDR1 is SGHDN and CDR2 FVKESK. The CDR3 consists of 14 residues. The DNA for the CDR3 is TGTGCCAGCAGCCAATGGATGGGAAGCTATGGCTACACCTTC. Its protein is CASSQWMGSYGYTF.

The chain is built from TRBV27 and TRBJ1-2; D remains unclear. Germline CDR1 MNHEY, CDR2 SMNVEV (reference sequence). The CDR3 runs 14 residues. V lost 6 bases, J lost 4 bases, and 15 bases lay in between. CDR3 region: CASSSDSAGYGYTF. The DNA for the CDR3 is TGTGCCAGCAGCTCAGATTCGGCAGGCTATGGCTACACCTTC.

The chain uses TRBV5-1 and TRBJ2-7, with a tentative D call TRBD1 (5 bases). This CDR3 has 14 residues. Trimming took off 4 bases at V and 1 base at J, with 12 bases between the two ends. Germline values: CDR1 SGHRS, CDR2 YFSETQ. This CDR3 reads CASSPRVSSYEQYF. In DNA form, the CDR3 reads TGCGCCAGCAGCCCCAGGGTGTCTTCCTACGAGCAGTACTTC.

This CDR3 is CASSSTGKETQYF. CDR3 nucleotides: TGTGCCAGCAGCTCGACAGGGAAAGAGACCCAGTACTTC. This chain uses TRBV7-6 with TRBJ2-5; 7 bases line up with TRBD1. CDR3 length: 13 residues. The germline V gene encodes CDR1 SGHVS and CDR2 FNYEAQ. Trimming took 4 bases from V and 3 from J; bases not matched to a gene: 2.

V is TRBV6-4 and J is TRBJ2-1; D not resolved. The CDR3 runs to 16 residues. Trimming left V 5 bases short and J 0 bases short, with 14 bases between. CDR1 MRHNA and CDR2 SNTAGT come from the germline V gene. The CDR3 is CASSLDGQSSYNEQFF. CDR3 DNA sequence: TGTGCCAGCAGTCTGGACGGGCAGAGCTCCTACAATGAGCAGTTCTTC.

V and J are TRBV12-5 and TRBJ1-5; D gene unclear. The ends were cut back, 7 bases at V and 9 bases at J, with 16 bases in the middle. Germline V CDR1 and CDR2: LGHNT, FRNRAP. The length of the CDR3 is 13 residues. CDR3 DNA: TGTGCTAGTGCCCAATCCAGCTTGATGCCCCAGCATTTT. Its protein is CASAQSSLMPQHF.

The J gene is TRBJ2-7, the V gene TRBV27, with 7 bases aligning to TRBD1. Germline loops: CDR1 MNHEY, CDR2 SMNVEV (reference sequence). This CDR3 has 14 residues. V lost 3 bases and J lost 1; bases outside the gene matches: 3. DNA of the CDR3: TGTGCCAGCAGTTTCGGGACAGAATCCTACGAGCAGTACTTC. Translating it yields CASSFGTESYEQYF.

Here the CDR3 reads CASSLEGLSGRKYF. In DNA form, the CDR3 reads TGTGCCAGCAGCTTGGAAGGATTAAGCGGGAGAAAGTACTTC. J is TRBJ2-7 and V is TRBV5-6, with 8 bases that match TRBD2. J lost 11 bases, V lost 0 bases, and 10 bases had no gene match. There are 14 residues in the CDR3. Germline values: CDR1 SGHDT, CDR2 YYEEEE.

This clone was seen just once. This sequence joins TRBV20-1 and TRBJ2-7; D is unclear. This CDR3 has 10 amino acids. CDR1 DFQATT and CDR2 SNEGSKA come from the germline V gene (reference sequence). V gave up 3 bases and J gave up 7 bases, with 7 bases separating them. This chain's CDR3 is CSASMAEQYF. Written as DNA, the CDR3 is TGCAGTGCTAGTATGGCTGAGCAGTACTTC.

V and J are TRBV15 and TRBJ1-2; D is uncertain. The germline V and J ends were trimmed by 0 bases and 4 bases, with 9 bases remaining between them. The CDR3 extends over 14 amino acids. Germline assignment: CDR1 LNHNV and CDR2 YYDKDF (reference sequence). CDR3 nucleotides: TGTGCCACCAGCAGAGACAACAGTGGCTATGGCTACACCTTC. It codes for CATSRDNSGYGYTF.

In regard to this clone: Other DNA sequences from this sample encode an identical CDR3 as well. The DNA of the CDR3 is TGTGCCAGCAGCTTGATTGCAACTAATGAAAAACTGTTTTTT. It encodes CASSLIATNEKLFF. The chain couples TRBV5-6 to TRBJ1-4, with D hard to call. V was pared by 1 base and J by 0 bases, with 4 bases between. The CDR3 loop spans 14 amino acids. From germline, CDR1 is SGHDT and CDR2 YYEEEE. Full variable domain (remainder filled in from reference TRBV5-6 and TRBJ1-4): DAGVTQSPTHLIKTRGQQVTLRCSPKSGHDTVSWYQQALGQGPQFIFQYYEEEERQRGNFPDRFSGHQFPNYSSELNVNALLLGDSALYLCASSLIATNEKLFFGSGTQLSVL.

The rearrangement uses TRBV11-2 and TRBJ2-7, with 9 bases identical to TRBD1. The CDR3 sequence is 13 residues long. The V gene's germline CDR1 is SGHAT and CDR2 FQNNGV. J gave up 2 bases and V 5 bases, and 1 base lay outside the gene matches. The CDR3 nucleotides are TGTGCCAGCAGCGACAGGGGGGCCTACGAGCAGTACTTC. This sequence encodes CASSDRGAYEQYF.

This rearrangement joins TRBV27 to TRBJ1-5, with unresolved D. The CDR3 consists of 15 residues. Germline V gene data show CDR1 as MNHEY and CDR2 as SMNVEV (reference sequence). V was pared by 2 bases and J by 7 bases, with 15 bases between. The CDR3 region has the DNA TGTGCCAGCAGTTTAGACGGGCCCAGTTTCCAGCCCCAGCATTTT. Its protein is CASSLDGPSFQPQHF.

This clone was detected once. The chain carries TRBV6-1 and TRBJ1-1, with TRBD1 matching 7 bases. V trimming: 6 bases; J trimming: 1 base; junction bases outside the gene matches: 2. From germline, CDR1 is MNHNS and CDR2 SASEGT. The CDR3 totals 13 residues. CDR3 bases: TGTGCCAGCAGGGGACAGAGGAACACTGAAGCTTTCTTT. It codes for CASRGQRNTEAFF.

The rearrangement uses TRBV19 and TRBJ2-5; 7 bases line up with TRBD1. The J call is uncertain, as TRBJ2-7 better fits the DNA end. CDR1 and CDR2 from the germline V gene are LNHDA and SQIVND (reference sequence). There are 13 residues in the CDR3. CDR3 in amino acids: CASSSWTGAEQYF. Written as DNA, the CDR3 is TGTGCCAGTAGTTCATGGACAGGAGCCGAGCAGTACTTC.

The rearrangement joins TRBV12-5 to TRBJ2-7, with 8 bases matching TRBD2. The CDR3 consists of 17 residues. Germline V gene data show CDR1 as LGHNT and CDR2 as FRNRAP. J was trimmed by 3 bases and V by 4 bases; bases with no gene match: 14. The CDR3, as DNA: TGTGCTAGTGGTTCCTCGGGGCGAGCGGGAGAGGTCTACGAGCAGTACTTC. Amino acids: CASGSSGRAGEVYEQYF.

This sequence joins TRBV19 and TRBJ1-2; weak D call: TRBD1 (5 bases). Germline CDR1 LNHDA, CDR2 SQIVND (reference sequence). The V end lost 6 bases, the J end lost 4 bases, and 15 bases lay between the germline ends. This CDR3 has 14 residues. This chain's CDR3 is CASSPGRGGYGYTF. DNA for the CDR3: TGTGCCAGTAGCCCCGGCCGGGGCGGCTATGGCTACACCTTC.

This clone was counted a single time. The gene calls are TRBV11-2 and TRBJ2-1; a possible D gene is TRBD2 (6 bases). V lost 1 base and J 5 bases, leaving 12 bases between the germline ends. This CDR3 spans 15 amino acids. CDR1 is SGHAT, CDR2 FQNNGV, per germline. The CDR3 loop reads CASSLGGTPNNEQFF. CDR3 DNA sequence: TGTGCCAGCAGCTTAGGCGGGACTCCTAACAATGAGCAGTTCTTC.

This sequence joins TRBV9 and TRBJ2-5; 8 positions agree with TRBD2. The CDR3 is made up of 16 amino acids. Germline values: CDR1 SGDLS, CDR2 YYNGEE. V shed 0 bases and J 1 base; nucleotides not matched to a gene: 5. This CDR3 is CASSVVSGGLQETQYF. The CDR3 DNA reads TGTGCCAGCAGCGTAGTGTCGGGGGGGCTCCAAGAGACCCAGTACTTC.